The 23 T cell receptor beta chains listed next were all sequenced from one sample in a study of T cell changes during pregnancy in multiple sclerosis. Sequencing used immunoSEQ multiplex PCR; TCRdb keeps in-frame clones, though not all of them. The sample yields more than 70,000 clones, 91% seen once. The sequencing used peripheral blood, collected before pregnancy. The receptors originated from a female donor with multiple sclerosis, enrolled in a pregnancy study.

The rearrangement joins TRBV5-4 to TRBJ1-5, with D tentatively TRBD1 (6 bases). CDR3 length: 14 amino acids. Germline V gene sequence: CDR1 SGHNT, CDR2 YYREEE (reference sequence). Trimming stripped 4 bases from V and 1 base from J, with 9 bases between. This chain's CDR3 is CASSVDRSNQPQHF. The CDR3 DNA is TGTGCCAGCAGCGTAGACAGGAGCAATCAGCCCCAGCATTTT.

CDR3 coding DNA: TGTGCCAGTAGGGACAGGGGCTATCAGCCCCAGCATTTT. Translation gives CASRDRGYQPQHF. This chain joins TRBV19 and TRBJ1-5, with 9 bases fitting TRBD1. Trimming removed 6 bases from V and 5 bases from J; junction bases left unmatched: 2. The germline gives CDR1 LNHDA, CDR2 SQIVND (reference sequence). This CDR3 contains 13 residues.

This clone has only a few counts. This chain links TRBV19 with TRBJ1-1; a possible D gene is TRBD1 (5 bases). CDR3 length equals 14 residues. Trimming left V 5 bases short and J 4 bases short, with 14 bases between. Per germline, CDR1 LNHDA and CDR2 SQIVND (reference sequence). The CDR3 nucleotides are TGTGCCAGTAGTTTAAATCTGGGGGGCACTGAAGCTTTCTTT. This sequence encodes CASSLNLGGTEAFF.

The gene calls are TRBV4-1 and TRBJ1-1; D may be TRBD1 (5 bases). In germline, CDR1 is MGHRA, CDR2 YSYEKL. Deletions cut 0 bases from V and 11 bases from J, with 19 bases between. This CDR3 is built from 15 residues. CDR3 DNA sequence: TGCGCCAGCAGCCAAGAGGGGCTAAGAGGAGGGATGGCTTTCTTT. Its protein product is CASSQEGLRGGMAFF.

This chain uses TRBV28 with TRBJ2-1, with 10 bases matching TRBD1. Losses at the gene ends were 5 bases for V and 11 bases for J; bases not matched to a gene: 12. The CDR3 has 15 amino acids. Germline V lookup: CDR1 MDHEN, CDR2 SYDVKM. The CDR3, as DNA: TGTGCCAGCAGTGGGGGACAGGGGCCCTTAGACAAGCAGTTCTTC. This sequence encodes CASSGGQGPLDKQFF.

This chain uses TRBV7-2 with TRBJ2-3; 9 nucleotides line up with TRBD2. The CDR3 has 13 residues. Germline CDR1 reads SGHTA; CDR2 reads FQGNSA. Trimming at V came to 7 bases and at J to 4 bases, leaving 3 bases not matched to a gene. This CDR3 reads CASKGLAPDTQYF. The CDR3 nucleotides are TGTGCCAGCAAGGGACTAGCCCCAGATACGCAGTATTTT.

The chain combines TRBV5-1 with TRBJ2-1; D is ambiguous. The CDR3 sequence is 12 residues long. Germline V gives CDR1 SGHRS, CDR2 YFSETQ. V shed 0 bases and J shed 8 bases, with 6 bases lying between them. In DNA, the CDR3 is TGCGCCAGCAGCTTGGTTGAGGATGAGCAGTTCTTC. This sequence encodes CASSLVEDEQFF.

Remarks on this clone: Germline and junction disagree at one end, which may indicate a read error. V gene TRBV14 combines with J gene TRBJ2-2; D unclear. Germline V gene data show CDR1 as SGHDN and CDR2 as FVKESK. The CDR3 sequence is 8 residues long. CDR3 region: CLTGELFF. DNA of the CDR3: TGCCTCACCGGGGAGCTGTTTTTT.

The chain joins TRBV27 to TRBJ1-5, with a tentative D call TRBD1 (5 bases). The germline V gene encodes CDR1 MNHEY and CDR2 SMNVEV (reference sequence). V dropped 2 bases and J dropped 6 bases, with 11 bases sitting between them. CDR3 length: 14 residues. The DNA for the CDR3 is TGTGCCAGCAGTTTAGCTGGGGGAGGTCAGCCCCAGCATTTT. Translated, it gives CASSLAGGGQPQHF.

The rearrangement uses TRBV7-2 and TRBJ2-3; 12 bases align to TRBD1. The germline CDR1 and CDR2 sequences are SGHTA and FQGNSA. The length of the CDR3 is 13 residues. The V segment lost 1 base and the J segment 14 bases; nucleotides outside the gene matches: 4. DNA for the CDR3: TGTGCCAGCAGCTTAGATGGGACAGGGGGCCTGTATTTT. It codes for CASSLDGTGGLYF.

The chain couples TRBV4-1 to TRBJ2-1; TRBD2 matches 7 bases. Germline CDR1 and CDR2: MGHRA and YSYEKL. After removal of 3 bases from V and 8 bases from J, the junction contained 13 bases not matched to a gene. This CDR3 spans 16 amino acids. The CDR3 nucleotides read TGCGCCAGCAGCCATCTTAAGCGGGGCATCCACGATGAGCAGTTCTTC. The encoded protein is CASSHLKRGIHDEQFF.

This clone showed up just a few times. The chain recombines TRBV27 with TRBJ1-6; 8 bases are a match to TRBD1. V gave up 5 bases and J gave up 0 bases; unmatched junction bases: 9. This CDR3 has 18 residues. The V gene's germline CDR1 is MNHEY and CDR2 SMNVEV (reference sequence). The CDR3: CASSPGTGFSSYNSPLHF. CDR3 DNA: TGTGCCAGCAGTCCAGGGACAGGATTCAGCTCCTATAATTCACCCCTCCACTTT.

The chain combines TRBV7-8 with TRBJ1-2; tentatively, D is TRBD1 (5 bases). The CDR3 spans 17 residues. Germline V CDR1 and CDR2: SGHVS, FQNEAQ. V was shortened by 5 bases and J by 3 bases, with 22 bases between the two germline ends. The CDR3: CASSQGGAGSRHYGYTF. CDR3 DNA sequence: TGTGCCAGCAGCCAAGGAGGGGCTGGGTCAAGGCACTATGGCTACACCTTC. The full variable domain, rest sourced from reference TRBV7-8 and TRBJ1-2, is GAGVSQSPRYKVAKRGQDVALRCDPISGHVSLFWYQQALGQGPEFLTYFQNEAQLDKSGLPSDRFFAERPEGSVSTLKIQRTQQEDSAVYLCASSQGGAGSRHYGYTFGSGTRLTVV.

CDR3 DNA: TGTGCCAGCAGCTCCTCCGGGACTAGCGGGAGAGGCGCAGATACGCAGTATTTT. Residues: CASSSSGTSGRGADTQYF. This chain joins TRBV7-9 and TRBJ2-3; the match to TRBD2 covers 14 bases. After removal of 4 bases from V and 4 bases from J, the junction contained 10 bases not matched to a gene. Germline assignment: CDR1 SEHNR and CDR2 FQNEAQ (reference sequence). The CDR3 loop spans 18 amino acids.

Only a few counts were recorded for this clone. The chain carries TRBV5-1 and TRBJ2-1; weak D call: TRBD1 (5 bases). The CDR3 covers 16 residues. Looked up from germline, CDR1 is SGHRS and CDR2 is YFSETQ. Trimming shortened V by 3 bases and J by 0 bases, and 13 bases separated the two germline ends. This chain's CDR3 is CASSSMKGASYNEQFF. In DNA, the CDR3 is TGCGCCAGCAGCTCGATGAAAGGGGCCTCCTACAATGAGCAGTTCTTC. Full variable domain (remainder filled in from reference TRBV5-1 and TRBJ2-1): KAGVTQTPRYLIKTRGQQVTLSCSPISGHRSVSWYQQTPGQGLQFLFEYFSETQRNKGNFPGRFSGRQFSNSRSEMNVSTLELGDSALYLCASSSMKGASYNEQFFGPGTRLTVL.

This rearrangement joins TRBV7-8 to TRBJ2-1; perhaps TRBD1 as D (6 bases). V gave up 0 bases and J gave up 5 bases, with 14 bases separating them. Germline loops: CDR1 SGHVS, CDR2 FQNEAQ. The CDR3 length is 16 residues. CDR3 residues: CASSLAGTLTNNEQFF. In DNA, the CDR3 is TGTGCCAGCAGCTTAGCCGGGACACTGACTAACAATGAGCAGTTCTTC.

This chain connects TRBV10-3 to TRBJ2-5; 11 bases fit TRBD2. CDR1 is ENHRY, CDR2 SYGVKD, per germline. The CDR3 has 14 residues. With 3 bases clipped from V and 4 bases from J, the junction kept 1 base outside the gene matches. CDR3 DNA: TGTGCCATCAGTGACCTAGCGGGAGGAGAGACCCAGTACTTC. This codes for CAISDLAGGETQYF.

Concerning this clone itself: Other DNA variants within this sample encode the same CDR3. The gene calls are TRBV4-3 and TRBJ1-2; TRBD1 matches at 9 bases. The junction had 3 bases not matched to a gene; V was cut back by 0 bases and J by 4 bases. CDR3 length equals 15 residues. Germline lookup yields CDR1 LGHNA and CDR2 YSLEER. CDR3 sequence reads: CASSQDRTGAYGYTF. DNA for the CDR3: TGCGCCAGCAGCCAAGACCGGACAGGGGCCTATGGCTACACCTTC.

As DNA, the CDR3 is TGTGCCAGCTCACCACCGATTTACAGGGGCCCTGAAGCTTTCTTT. Translated: CASSPPIYRGPEAFF. The J gene is TRBJ1-1, the V gene TRBV18; TRBD1 matches 7 bases. Germline CDR1 is KGHSH and CDR2 is LQKENI. V was pared by 0 bases and J by 6 bases, with 7 bases of the junction left unmatched. This CDR3 has 15 residues. Looking up the rest from reference TRBV18 and TRBJ1-1 gives the full variable domain: NAGVMQNPRHLVRRRGQEARLRCSPMKGHSHVYWYRQLPEEGLKFMVYLQKENIIDESGMPKERFSAEFPKEGPSILRIQQVVRGDSAAYFCASSPPIYRGPEAFFGQGTRLTVV.

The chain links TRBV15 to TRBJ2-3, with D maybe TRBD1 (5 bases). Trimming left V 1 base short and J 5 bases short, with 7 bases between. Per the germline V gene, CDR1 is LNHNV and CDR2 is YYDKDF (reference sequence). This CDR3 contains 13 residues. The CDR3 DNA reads TGTGCCACCAGCAGAGGGACAAAAGATACGCAGTATTTT. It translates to CATSRGTKDTQYF.

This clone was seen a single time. The CDR3 nucleotides read TGTGCCAGCAGTTACTCGGGGCTAAGCCAAGAGACCCAGTACTTC. Translation: CASSYSGLSQETQYF. The V gene is TRBV6-6, the J gene TRBJ2-5; a weak D match, TRBD1 (5 bases). This CDR3 region has 15 residues. Germline values: CDR1 MNHNY, CDR2 SVGAGI (reference sequence). V was pared by 0 bases and J by 1 base, with 9 bases between.

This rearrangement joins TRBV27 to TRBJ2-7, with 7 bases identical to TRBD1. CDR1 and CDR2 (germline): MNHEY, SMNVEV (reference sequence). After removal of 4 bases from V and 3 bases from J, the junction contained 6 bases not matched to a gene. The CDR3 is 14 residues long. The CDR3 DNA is TGTGCCAGCAGTTCCGGGACAGTGGTCTACGAGCAGTACTTC. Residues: CASSSGTVVYEQYF.

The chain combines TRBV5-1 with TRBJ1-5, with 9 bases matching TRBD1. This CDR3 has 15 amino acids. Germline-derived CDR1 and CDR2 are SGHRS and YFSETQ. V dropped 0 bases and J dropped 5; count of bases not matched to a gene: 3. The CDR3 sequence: CASSLAGTGYQPQHF. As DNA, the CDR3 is TGCGCCAGCAGCTTGGCCGGGACAGGGTATCAGCCCCAGCATTTT.